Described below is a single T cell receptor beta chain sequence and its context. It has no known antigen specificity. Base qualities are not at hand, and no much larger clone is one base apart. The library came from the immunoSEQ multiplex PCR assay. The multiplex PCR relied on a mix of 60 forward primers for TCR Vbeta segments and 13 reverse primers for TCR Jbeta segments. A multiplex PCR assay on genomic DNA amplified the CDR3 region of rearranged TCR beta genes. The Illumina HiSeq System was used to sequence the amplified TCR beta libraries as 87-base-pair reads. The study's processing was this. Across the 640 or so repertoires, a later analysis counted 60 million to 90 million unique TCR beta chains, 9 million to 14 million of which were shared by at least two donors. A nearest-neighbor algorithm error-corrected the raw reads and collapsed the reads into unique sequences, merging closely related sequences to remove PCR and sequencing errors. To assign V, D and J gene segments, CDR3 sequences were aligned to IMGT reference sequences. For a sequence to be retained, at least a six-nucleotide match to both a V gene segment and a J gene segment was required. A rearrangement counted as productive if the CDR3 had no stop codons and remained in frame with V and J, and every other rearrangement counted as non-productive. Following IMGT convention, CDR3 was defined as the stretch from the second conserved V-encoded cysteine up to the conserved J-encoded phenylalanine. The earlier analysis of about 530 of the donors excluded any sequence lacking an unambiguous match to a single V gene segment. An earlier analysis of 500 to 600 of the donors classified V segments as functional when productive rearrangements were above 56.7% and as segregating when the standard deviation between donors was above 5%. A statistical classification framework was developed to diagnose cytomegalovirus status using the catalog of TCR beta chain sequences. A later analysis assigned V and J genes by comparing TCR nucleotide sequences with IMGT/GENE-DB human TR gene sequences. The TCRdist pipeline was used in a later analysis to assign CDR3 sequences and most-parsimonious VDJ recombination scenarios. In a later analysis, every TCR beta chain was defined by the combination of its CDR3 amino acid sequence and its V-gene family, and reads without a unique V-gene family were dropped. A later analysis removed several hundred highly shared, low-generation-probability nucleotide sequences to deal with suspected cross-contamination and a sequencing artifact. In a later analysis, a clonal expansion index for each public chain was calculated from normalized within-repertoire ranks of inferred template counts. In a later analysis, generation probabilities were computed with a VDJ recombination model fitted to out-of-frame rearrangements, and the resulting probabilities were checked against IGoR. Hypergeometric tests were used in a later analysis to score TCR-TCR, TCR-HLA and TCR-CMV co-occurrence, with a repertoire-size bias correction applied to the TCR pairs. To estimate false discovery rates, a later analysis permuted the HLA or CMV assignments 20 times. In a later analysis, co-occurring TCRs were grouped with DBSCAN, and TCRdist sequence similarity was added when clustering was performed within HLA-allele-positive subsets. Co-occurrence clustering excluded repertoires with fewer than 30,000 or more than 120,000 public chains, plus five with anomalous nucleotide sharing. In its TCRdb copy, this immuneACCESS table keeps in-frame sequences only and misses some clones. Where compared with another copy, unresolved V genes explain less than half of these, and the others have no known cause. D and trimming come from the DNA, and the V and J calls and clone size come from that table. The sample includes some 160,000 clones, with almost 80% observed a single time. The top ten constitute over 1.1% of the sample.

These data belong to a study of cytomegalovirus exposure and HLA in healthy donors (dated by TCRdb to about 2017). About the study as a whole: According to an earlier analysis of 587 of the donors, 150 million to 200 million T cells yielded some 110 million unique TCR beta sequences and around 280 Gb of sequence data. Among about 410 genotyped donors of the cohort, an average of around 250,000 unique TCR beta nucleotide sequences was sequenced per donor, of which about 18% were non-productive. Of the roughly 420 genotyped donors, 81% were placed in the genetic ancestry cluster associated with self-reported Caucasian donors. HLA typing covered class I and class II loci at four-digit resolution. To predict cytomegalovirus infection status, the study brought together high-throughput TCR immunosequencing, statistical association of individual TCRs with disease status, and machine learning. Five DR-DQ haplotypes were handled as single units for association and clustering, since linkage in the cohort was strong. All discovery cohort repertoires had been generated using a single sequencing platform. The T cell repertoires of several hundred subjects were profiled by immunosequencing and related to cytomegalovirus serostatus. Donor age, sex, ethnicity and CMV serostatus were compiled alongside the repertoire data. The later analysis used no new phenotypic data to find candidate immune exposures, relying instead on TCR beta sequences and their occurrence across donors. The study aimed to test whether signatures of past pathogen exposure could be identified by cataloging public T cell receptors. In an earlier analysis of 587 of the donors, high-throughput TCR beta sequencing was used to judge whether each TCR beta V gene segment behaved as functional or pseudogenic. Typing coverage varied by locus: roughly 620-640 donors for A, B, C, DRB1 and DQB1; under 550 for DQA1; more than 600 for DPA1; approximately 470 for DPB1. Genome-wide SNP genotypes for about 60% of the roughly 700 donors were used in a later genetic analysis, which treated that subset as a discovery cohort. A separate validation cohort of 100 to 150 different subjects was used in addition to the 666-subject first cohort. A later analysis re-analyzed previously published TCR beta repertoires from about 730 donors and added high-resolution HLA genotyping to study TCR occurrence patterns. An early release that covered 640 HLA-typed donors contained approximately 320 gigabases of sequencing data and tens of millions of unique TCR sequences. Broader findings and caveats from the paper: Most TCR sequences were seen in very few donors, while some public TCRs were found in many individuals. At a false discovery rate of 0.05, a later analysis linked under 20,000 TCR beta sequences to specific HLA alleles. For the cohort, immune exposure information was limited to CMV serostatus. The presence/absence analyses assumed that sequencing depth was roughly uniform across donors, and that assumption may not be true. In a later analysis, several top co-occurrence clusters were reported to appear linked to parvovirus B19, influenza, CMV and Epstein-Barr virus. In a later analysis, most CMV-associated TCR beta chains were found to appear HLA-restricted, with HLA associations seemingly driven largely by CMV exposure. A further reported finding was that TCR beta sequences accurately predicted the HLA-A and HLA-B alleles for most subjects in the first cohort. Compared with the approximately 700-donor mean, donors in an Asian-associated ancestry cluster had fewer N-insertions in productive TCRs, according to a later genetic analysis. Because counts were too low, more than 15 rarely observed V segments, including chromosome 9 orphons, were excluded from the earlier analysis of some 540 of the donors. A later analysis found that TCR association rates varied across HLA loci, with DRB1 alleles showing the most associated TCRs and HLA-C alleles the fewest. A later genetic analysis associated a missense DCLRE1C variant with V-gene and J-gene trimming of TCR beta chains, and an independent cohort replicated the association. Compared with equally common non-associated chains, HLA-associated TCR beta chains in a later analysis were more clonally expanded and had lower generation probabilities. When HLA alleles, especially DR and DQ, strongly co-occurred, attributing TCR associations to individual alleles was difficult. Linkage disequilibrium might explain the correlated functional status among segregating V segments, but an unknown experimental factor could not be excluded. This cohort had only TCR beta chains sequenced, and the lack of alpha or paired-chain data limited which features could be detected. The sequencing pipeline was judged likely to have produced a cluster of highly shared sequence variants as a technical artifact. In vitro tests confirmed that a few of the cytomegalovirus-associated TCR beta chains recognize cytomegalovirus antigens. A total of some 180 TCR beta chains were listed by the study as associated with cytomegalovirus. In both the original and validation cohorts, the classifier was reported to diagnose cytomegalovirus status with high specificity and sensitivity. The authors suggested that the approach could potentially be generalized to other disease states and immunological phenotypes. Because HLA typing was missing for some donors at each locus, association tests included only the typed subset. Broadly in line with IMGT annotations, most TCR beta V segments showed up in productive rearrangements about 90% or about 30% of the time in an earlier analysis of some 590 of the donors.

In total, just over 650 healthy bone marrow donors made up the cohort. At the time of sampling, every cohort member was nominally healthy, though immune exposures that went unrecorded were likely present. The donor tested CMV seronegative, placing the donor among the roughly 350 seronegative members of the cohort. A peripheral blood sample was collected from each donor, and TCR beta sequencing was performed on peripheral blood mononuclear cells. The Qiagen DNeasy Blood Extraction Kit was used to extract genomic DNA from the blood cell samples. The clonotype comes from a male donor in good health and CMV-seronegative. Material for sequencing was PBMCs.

This receptor carries the CDR3 CSVGDRPDQPQHF. In nucleotide form, the sequence is TGCAGCGTCGGAGACAGGCCGGATCAGCCCCAGCATTTT. The V and J genes are TRBV29-1 and TRBJ1-5; perhaps TRBD1 is the D gene, with 6 bases matching. Cut back by 6 bases and 5 bases, the V and J ends lie 14 bases apart. Via the germline V gene, CDR1 is SQVTM and CDR2 ANQGSEA. Counted from cysteine to phenylalanine, this CDR3 has 13 amino acids. Only the CDR3 region is kept as DNA, spanning 39 bases read in frame from base 1.